The clone carrying this T cell receptor (beta chain) was observed a few times. Antigen unknown. These data come from a study of T-cell memory formation after mild COVID-19. Turning to the study itself: Clusters were largely donor specific. Study-wide results and caveats: Pre-infection memory harbored some responding clones, suggesting cross-reactive memory joined.

V was clipped by 4 bases and J by 1 base, with 22 bases between them. This CDR3 spans 19 amino acids. In germline, CDR1 is LGHNT, CDR2 FRNRAP. Each CDR3 protein gets one entry after TCRdb re-called the 5' RACE reads with MiXCR. The sample holds around 90,000 distinct CDR3 sequences, about 16% seen once. The chain is built from TRBV12-5 and TRBJ2-2; possibly TRBD1 for D (6 bases). The TCR originated in a man aged 18 to 29 who had mild COVID-19 (a few samples of this study predate the infection). Cell type and time point are not known. Sequencing was performed on PBMCs or a T cell subset sorted from them (not recorded which). In DNA form, the CDR3 reads TGTGCTAGTGGTTCCTTTGACTTCCGACACAGGGAGAACACCGGGGAGCTGTTTTTT. Protein sequence: CASGSFDFRHRENTGELFF.